The clone carrying this TCR beta chain was seen at least ten times. As for time point: pre-sensitization, week 0. The treatment here: therapeutic diphenylcyclopropenone sensitization with weekly scalp DPC. This sample was included in a study of human T cells and chemical hapten exposure. Looking at the study overall: A 2 cm by 2 cm inner upper arm patch received 2% DPC for sensitization. Diagnoses of alopecia areata, totalis or universalis occurred in mostly female patients.

Using its own MiXCR run on the RACE reads, TCRdb lists one record per CDR3 protein. The sample includes about 270,000 distinct CDR3 sequences, approximately 7.5% of them seen just once. The CDR3 sequence is 13 residues long. The V end was cut by 5 bases, the J end by 7 bases, with 9 bases between. Per germline, CDR1 SGHVS and CDR2 FQNEAQ. The source is a man between 18 and 35 years old with alopecia areata. Some clones in this sample may be carry-over from other donors' samples. Source: whole blood, taken in connection with sensitization to the hapten diphenylcyclopropenone (DPC). The chain has TRBV7-8 and TRBJ1-6, with TRBD1 as a possible D gene (5 bases). CDR3 in amino acids: CASSAGGNSPLHF. DNA for the CDR3: TGTGCCAGCAGCGCGGGGGGGAATTCACCCCTCCACTTT.